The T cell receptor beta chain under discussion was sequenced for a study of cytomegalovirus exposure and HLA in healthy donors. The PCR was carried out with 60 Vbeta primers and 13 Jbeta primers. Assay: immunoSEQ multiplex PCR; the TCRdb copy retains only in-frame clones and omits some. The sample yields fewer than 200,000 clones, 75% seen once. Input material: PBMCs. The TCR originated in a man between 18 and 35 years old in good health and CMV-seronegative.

The CDR3 DNA reads as TGTGCCAGCAGCGTTGCGGGACGCCGTTCCACAGATACGCAGTATTTT. Translating it yields CASSVAGRRSTDTQYF. The chain is built from TRBV9 and TRBJ2-3; a possible D gene is TRBD2 (6 bases). The V and J ends lost 2 bases and 2 bases respectively, with 15 bases between them. Germline V gives CDR1 SGDLS, CDR2 YYNGEE. This CDR3 is 16 amino acids long.